Below are 24 T cell receptor beta chains sequenced from a single sample in a study of T cells after yellow fever vaccination. TCRdb called the 5' RACE reads again in MiXCR, with one record for every CDR3 protein. Of 450,000 to 550,000 distinct CDR3 sequences listed, under 25% are singletons. Sequencing used PBMCs, obtained 15 days after the yellow fever booster vaccination. Receptor source: a man aged 25-40 years who received the YFV17D yellow fever vaccine.

The rearrangement links TRBV20-1 to TRBJ2-5, with D possibly being TRBD2 (5 bases). This CDR3 comprises 14 residues. V was pared by 6 bases and J by 2 bases, with 16 bases between. Germline values: CDR1 DFQATT, CDR2 SNEGSKA (reference sequence). DNA of the CDR3: TGCAGTGCCCCTCTCCCATGGGAGCAAGAGACCCAGTACTTC. Translation: CSAPLPWEQETQYF.

The CDR3 DNA follows: TGCAGTGCTAGACGGGGGGCGGGAGGGCATCCTAGCACAGATACGCAGTATTTT. Translation gives CSARRGAGGHPSTDTQYF. This chain uses TRBV20-1 with TRBJ2-3; 9 bases agree with TRBD2. The CDR3 covers 18 residues. V gave up 2 bases and J gave up 0 bases; unmatched junction bases: 12. CDR1 and CDR2 (germline): DFQATT, SNEGSKA (reference sequence).

V and J are TRBV5-4 and TRBJ2-3, with D hard to call. The CDR3 extends over 13 amino acids. Germline CDR1 and CDR2: SGHNT and YYREEE (reference sequence). Trimming removed 4 bases from V and 0 bases from J, with 6 bases in between. For the CDR3, the DNA is TGTGCCAGCAGCGCCCCTAGCACAGATACGCAGTATTTT. Residues: CASSAPSTDTQYF. Drawing the rest from reference TRBV5-4 and TRBJ2-3, the complete variable domain is ETGVTQSPTHLIKTRGQQVTLRCSSQSGHNTVSWYQQALGQGPQFIFQYYREEENGRGNFPPRFSGLQFPNYSSELNVNALELDDSALYLCASSAPSTDTQYFGPGTRLTVL.

J is TRBJ2-1 and V is TRBV5-6; D is possibly TRBD2 (5 bases). From germline, CDR1 is SGHDT and CDR2 YYEEEE. V lost 4 bases and J 9 bases, leaving 20 bases between the germline ends. The CDR3 runs to 15 residues. The CDR3 reads CASSPSLGSLSEQFF. Here the CDR3 DNA reads TGTGCCAGCAGCCCGTCACTAGGTTCCCTTTCTGAGCAGTTCTTC.

The chain links TRBV28 to TRBJ1-2; D is uncertain. The ends were cut back, 3 bases at V and 4 bases at J, with 9 bases in the middle. The CDR3 has 13 amino acids. CDR1 and CDR2 from the germline V gene are MDHEN and SYDVKM. CDR3 coding DNA: TGTGCCAGCAGTTTCCCGCTGAGCTATGGCTACACCTTC. Protein sequence: CASSFPLSYGYTF.

This clonotype has only a few counts. The chain links TRBV5-1 to TRBJ2-4; D perhaps matches TRBD2 (5 bases). Germline V CDR1 and CDR2: SGHRS, YFSETQ. V shed 4 bases and J shed 7 bases, with 12 bases lying between them. CDR3 length equals 13 residues. CDR3 sequence reads: CASSPGVANIQYF. DNA for the CDR3: TGCGCCAGCAGCCCCGGGGTAGCGAACATTCAGTACTTC. The entire variable domain, with the rest obtained from reference TRBV5-1 and TRBJ2-4, is as follows: KAGVTQTPRYLIKTRGQQVTLSCSPISGHRSVSWYQQTPGQGLQFLFEYFSETQRNKGNFPGRFSGRQFSNSRSEMNVSTLELGDSALYLCASSPGVANIQYFGAGTRLSVL.

The chain couples TRBV29-1 to TRBJ1-1; D not resolved. The CDR3 runs 11 residues. V shed 5 bases and J shed 0 bases, with 4 bases lying between them. In germline, CDR1 is SQVTM, CDR2 ANQGSEA. CDR3 region: CSVSVNTEAFF. CDR3 coding DNA: TGCAGCGTTTCAGTGAACACTGAAGCTTTCTTT.

This clonotype turned up a few times. The chain is built from TRBV7-8 and TRBJ2-1; D unclear. The ends were cut back, 5 bases at V and 8 bases at J, with 13 bases in the middle. Germline values: CDR1 SGHVS, CDR2 FQNEAQ. This CDR3 is 13 amino acids long. The CDR3 sequence is CASSRAYGDEQFF. The CDR3 bases are TGTGCCAGCAGCCGGGCTTATGGGGATGAGCAGTTCTTC.

This sequence joins TRBV6-6 and TRBJ1-2, with 10 bases identical to TRBD1. The CDR3 contains 13 residues. The V and J ends lost 1 base and 13 bases, in that order; junction bases with no gene match: 6. Germline CDR1 and CDR2: MNHNY and SVGAGI (reference sequence). The CDR3 region is CASSYLDRGAPTF. CDR3 sequence (DNA): TGTGCCAGCAGTTACTTGGACAGGGGGGCACCCACCTTC.

The rearrangement links TRBV7-9 to TRBJ2-5; no definite D call. V lost 8 bases to trimming and J lost 7 bases, with 23 bases between them. From germline, CDR1 is SEHNR and CDR2 FQNEAQ (reference sequence). The CDR3 is 15 amino acids. The CDR3 bases are TGTGCCAGCGATCCCCCGGCACAGTCCCGCGGGACCCAGTACTTC. It specifies CASDPPAQSRGTQYF.

This rearrangement joins TRBV29-1 to TRBJ2-2, with D possibly matching TRBD1 (6 bases). V dropped 7 bases and J dropped 2 bases, with 14 bases sitting between them. The CDR3 is 14 amino acids. Per germline, CDR1 SQVTM and CDR2 ANQGSEA. In nucleotides, the CDR3 is TGCAGCGCGCTGACAGGTCGTAACACCGGGGAGCTGTTTTTT. The encoded protein is CSALTGRNTGELFF.

The genes are TRBV11-1 and TRBJ2-1; 7 bases are a match to TRBD2. CDR1 is SGHAT and CDR2 is FQDESV in the germline V gene (reference sequence). This CDR3 spans 15 amino acids. V shed 2 bases, J shed 5 bases, and the junction held 6 bases outside the gene matches. The CDR3: CASSLREAGNNEQFF. CDR3 DNA: TGTGCCAGCAGCTTACGCGAAGCGGGGAACAATGAGCAGTTCTTC.

The chain combines TRBV10-1 with TRBJ2-5; 7 positions agree with TRBD2. Germline V gene sequence: CDR1 WNHNN, CDR2 SYGVQD (reference sequence). CDR3 length: 14 residues. The J segment lost 3 bases and the V segment lost 3 bases, leaving 4 bases of the junction unmatched. CDR3 DNA sequence: TGCGCCAGCAGTGATGGACTAGATGAAGAGACCCAGTACTTC. Encoded protein: CASSDGLDEETQYF.

The chain uses TRBV13 and TRBJ2-2, with 11 nucleotides matching TRBD2. Germline CDR1 PRHDT, CDR2 FYEKMQ (reference sequence). The CDR3 runs 16 residues. V gave up 5 bases and J gave up 5 bases; unmatched junction bases: 7. DNA of the CDR3: TGTGCCAGCAGCAAACTAGCGGGAGTGGAGACCGGGGAGCTGTTTTTT. Translated, it gives CASSKLAGVETGELFF.

The V call is TRBV18, the J call TRBJ2-3; D not certain. This CDR3 is built from 15 residues. The V gene lost 2 bases and the J gene lost 3 bases, with 12 bases spanning the gap. Germline CDR1 is KGHSH and CDR2 is LQKENI. The CDR3 is CASSPDRLNTDTQYF. The DNA of the CDR3 is TGTGCCAGCTCACCAGACCGGCTAAATACAGATACGCAGTATTTT.

The chain has TRBV28 and TRBJ2-7; 9 bases align to TRBD2. The V segment lost 5 bases and the J segment 2 bases; nucleotides outside the gene matches: 7. CDR1 is MDHEN and CDR2 is SYDVKM in the germline V gene. This CDR3 spans 15 amino acids. CDR3 region: CASSRGGGLAYEQYF. The CDR3 bases are TGTGCCAGCAGTCGCGGGGGGGGCTTGGCCTACGAGCAGTACTTC.

V gene TRBV30 combines with J gene TRBJ1-6, with unresolved D. The germline CDR1 and CDR2 sequences are GTSNPN and SVGIG (reference sequence). The CDR3 extends over 13 amino acids. V was trimmed by 3 bases and J by 8 bases, leaving 11 bases between them. The CDR3 is CAWRPGGYSPLHF. The CDR3 nucleotides read TGTGCCTGGAGGCCGGGCGGGTATTCACCCCTCCACTTT.

The chain links TRBV6-2 or TRBV6-3 to TRBJ2-1; 7 positions match TRBD2. Per the germline V gene, CDR1 is MNHEY and CDR2 is SVGEGT. Trimming took 5 bases from V and 8 from J; bases not matched to a gene: 6. The CDR3 runs to 13 residues. CDR3 region: CASSHTRGDEQFF. In DNA, the CDR3 is TGTGCCAGCAGTCATACACGGGGGGATGAGCAGTTCTTC.

The chain uses TRBV15 and TRBJ2-3; 12 bases agree with TRBD2. Germline CDR1 reads LNHNV; CDR2 reads YYDKDF (reference sequence). Germline trimming cut 6 bases from V and 3 bases from J; bases unmatched to any gene: 7. The CDR3 is 16 amino acids. As DNA, the CDR3 is TGTGCCACCAGTCTAGCGGGAGGGGCCTGGACAGATACGCAGTATTTT. It translates to CATSLAGGAWTDTQYF.

A few counts support this clonotype. This chain links TRBV6-2 or TRBV6-3 with TRBJ2-3; 11 bases fit TRBD2. The CDR3 contains 22 residues. With 2 bases clipped from V and 2 bases from J, the junction kept 21 bases outside the gene matches. Germline V gene sequence: CDR1 MNHEY, CDR2 SVGEGT. The CDR3 loop reads CASSYESGLAAIPGDFTDTQYF. The CDR3 DNA sequence: TGTGCCAGCAGTTACGAATCGGGACTAGCGGCCATCCCCGGGGACTTCACAGATACGCAGTATTTT.

The chain employs TRBV5-1 and TRBJ2-3; 7 bases agree with TRBD1. V gave up 4 bases and J gave up 7 bases; unmatched junction bases: 9. The CDR3 loop spans 14 amino acids. The V gene's germline CDR1 is SGHRS and CDR2 YFSETQ. The CDR3: CASSTGTEPYTQYF. The CDR3 DNA reads TGCGCCAGCAGCACCGGGACAGAGCCTTATACGCAGTATTTT.

The table lists this clonotype with a few counts. The rearrangement links TRBV7-2 to TRBJ2-7, with 12 bases that match TRBD2. Germline-derived CDR1 and CDR2 are SGHTA and FQGNSA. The ends lost 1 base at V and 5 bases at J; junction bases unmatched: 6. This CDR3 spans 16 amino acids. CDR3 in amino acids: CASSLGGLAGSDEQYF. The DNA of the CDR3 is TGTGCCAGCAGCTTAGGAGGACTAGCGGGATCTGACGAGCAGTACTTC.

The chain employs TRBV5-1 and TRBJ2-5; 7 bases are shared with TRBD2. The CDR3 consists of 15 residues. V lost 5 bases and J lost 5; bases outside the gene matches: 12. Germline V CDR1 and CDR2: SGHRS, YFSETQ. As DNA, the CDR3 is TGCGCCAGCAGGGGAGGGGCCCTCCTCGGGGAGACCCAGTACTTC. This codes for CASRGGALLGETQYF.

The chain carries TRBV11-2 and TRBJ1-1; 8 bases fit TRBD1. The germline V gene has CDR1 SGHAT and CDR2 FQNNGV. The CDR3 sequence is 14 residues long. The junction had 5 bases not matched to a gene; V was cut back by 5 bases and J by 3 bases. The CDR3 sequence: CASSPQGAYTEAFF. CDR3 nucleotide sequence: TGTGCCAGCAGCCCCCAGGGGGCTTACACTGAAGCTTTCTTT.